These 11 T cell receptor beta chains share one sample of origin, sequenced in a study of shared clonotypes between healthy human individuals (dated by TCRdb to the early 2020s). Receptor amplification or capture employed the immunoSEQ multiplex PCR assay. In TCRdb, the immuneACCESS table is reduced to in-frame sequences with V and J assigned. These tables do not hold every clone; where another copy was compared, an unresolved V gene accounts for under half, and the others remain unexplained. For this sample there are roughly 2.2 million clones; 80% to 95% appear just once. Together, the top ten hold approximately 0.39% of the sample. Sample: naive CD4+ T cells from PBMCs. Sample cell subset or site, as interpreted from the label and publication: CD45RA+ positively selected. These receptors all stem from a man between 18 and 35 years old in good health. Some clones in this sample may be carry-over from other donors' samples.

The V and J genes are TRBV5-4 and TRBJ2-5; D is perhaps TRBD2 (5 bases). CDR1 and CDR2 from the germline V gene are SGHNT and YYREEE (reference sequence). The V gene lost 4 bases and the J gene lost 11 bases, with 24 bases spanning the gap. The CDR3 totals 15 residues. The CDR3: CASSKPDSGGTEQYF. The CDR3 region has the DNA TGTGCCAGCAGCAAGCCGGACTCGGGTGGAACGGAGCAGTACTTC.

This clone is a singleton in its sample. V usage is TRBV5-6 and J usage is TRBJ2-7; 9 positions match TRBD2. After removal of 2 bases from V and 3 bases from J, the junction contained 6 bases not matched to a gene. The CDR3 sequence is 15 residues long. CDR1 is SGHDT, CDR2 YYEEEE, per germline. DNA for the CDR3: TGTGCCAGCAGCTTTTCTCTAGCGGGACTCTACGAGCAGTACTTC. It is translated as CASSFSLAGLYEQYF. Drawing the rest from reference TRBV5-6 and TRBJ2-7, the complete variable domain is DAGVTQSPTHLIKTRGQQVTLRCSPKSGHDTVSWYQQALGQGPQFIFQYYEEEERQRGNFPDRFSGHQFPNYSSELNVNALLLGDSALYLCASSFSLAGLYEQYFGPGTRLTVT.

As to this clone: At one end the junction does not follow the germline gene, possibly because of a read error. The V call is TRBV27, the J call TRBJ1-4; D unresolved. Germline CDR1 and CDR2: MNHEY and SMNVEV (reference sequence). This CDR3 region has 12 residues. CDR3 sequence (DNA): TGTGCCAGCAGTGTATCGGGGGAAAAACTGTTTTTT. Translation gives CASSVSGEKLFF.

Comments on this clone: Other nucleotide sequences from this sample produce the same CDR3. The J gene is TRBJ2-7, the V gene TRBV6-5, with 9 positions matching TRBD1. Trimming took 6 bases from V and 0 from J; bases not matched to a gene: 0. CDR1 is MNHEY and CDR2 is SVGAGI in the germline V gene. The CDR3 loop spans 13 amino acids. The CDR3 sequence: CASRGQGSYEQYF. CDR3 nucleotides: TGTGCCAGCAGGGGACAGGGCTCCTACGAGCAGTACTTC.

The V and J genes are TRBV27 and TRBJ1-2; 10 positions agree with TRBD1. Trimming took 6 bases from V and 0 from J; bases not matched to a gene: 13. Germline CDR1 is MNHEY and CDR2 is SMNVEV (reference sequence). The CDR3 contains 18 residues. The chain's CDR3 is CASRRGGTGALANYGYTF. In DNA, the CDR3 is TGTGCCAGCAGAAGAGGGGGGACAGGGGCTCTAGCTAACTATGGCTACACCTTC.

This chain joins TRBV2 and TRBJ1-1; D gene unclear. Trimming pared 2 bases from V and 1 base from J, leaving 11 bases between. Germline loops: CDR1 SNHLY, CDR2 FYNNEI. This CDR3 spans 15 amino acids. The CDR3 is CASSEFGQTNTEAFF. The CDR3 nucleotides read TGTGCCAGCAGTGAATTCGGGCAGACGAACACTGAAGCTTTCTTT.

DNA of the CDR3: TGTGCCAGCAGCTTGGGACGGGACAGGGAAGCTTTCTTT. Amino acids: CASSLGRDREAFF. V usage is TRBV5-4 and J usage is TRBJ1-1; 8 bases are shared with TRBD1. With V trimmed by 0 bases and J by 8 bases, 3 bases remained unmatched. The V gene's germline CDR1 is SGHNT and CDR2 YYREEE (reference sequence). The CDR3 is 13 residues long.

The chain joins TRBV7-9 to TRBJ1-5; D uncertain. The CDR3 extends over 16 amino acids. V was pared by 6 bases and J by 6 bases, with 21 bases between. The germline V gene encodes CDR1 SEHNR and CDR2 FQNEAQ (reference sequence). In DNA, the CDR3 is TGTGCCAGCAGTCCCCTGGGTGGGCGGTTGGGTCAGCCCCAGCATTTT. Its translation: CASSPLGGRLGQPQHF.

The CDR3 is CASSPRDRDKNIQYF. The DNA for the CDR3 is TGTGCCAGCAGCCCTCGGGACAGAGACAAAAACATTCAGTACTTC. The genes are TRBV11-1 and TRBJ2-4; 7 nucleotides line up with TRBD1. Germline assignment: CDR1 SGHAT and CDR2 FQDESV (reference sequence). The V and J ends lost 5 bases and 3 bases, in that order; junction bases with no gene match: 7. The CDR3 contains 15 residues. The entire variable domain, with the rest obtained from reference TRBV11-1 and TRBJ2-4, is as follows: EAEVAQSPRYKITEKSQAVAFWCDPISGHATLYWYRQILGQGPELLVQFQDESVVDDSQLPKDRFSAERLKGVDSTLKIQPAELGDSAMYLCASSPRDRDKNIQYFGAGTRLSVL.

The CDR3 spells CASVSWGGMNTEAFF. CDR3 DNA: TGTGCCAGCGTATCATGGGGGGGGATGAACACTGAAGCTTTCTTT. The chain is built from TRBV28 and TRBJ1-1, with TRBD1 as a possible D gene (5 bases). From germline, CDR1 is MDHEN and CDR2 SYDVKM. The V end lost 8 bases, the J end lost 0 bases, and 16 bases lay between the germline ends. This CDR3 contains 15 residues.

This chain connects TRBV28 to TRBJ1-5, with D tentatively TRBD1 (6 bases). CDR1 is MDHEN and CDR2 is SYDVKM in the germline V gene. This CDR3 comprises 13 residues. V lost 5 bases, J lost 7 bases, and 12 bases lay in between. Here the CDR3 DNA reads TGTGCCAGCAGTCGGGACATTAGGCAGCCCCAGCATTTT. This gives the protein CASSRDIRQPQHF.